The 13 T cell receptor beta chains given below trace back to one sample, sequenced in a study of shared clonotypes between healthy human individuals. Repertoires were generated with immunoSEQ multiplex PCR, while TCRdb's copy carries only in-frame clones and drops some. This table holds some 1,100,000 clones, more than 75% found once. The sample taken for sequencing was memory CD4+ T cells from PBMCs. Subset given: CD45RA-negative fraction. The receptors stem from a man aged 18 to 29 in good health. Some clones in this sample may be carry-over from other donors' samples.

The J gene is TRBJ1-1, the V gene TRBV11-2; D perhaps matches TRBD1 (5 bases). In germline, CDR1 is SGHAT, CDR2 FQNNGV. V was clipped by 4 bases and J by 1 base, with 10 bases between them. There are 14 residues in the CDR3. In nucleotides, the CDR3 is TGTGCCAGCAGCTCGGGACTCTGGAACACTGAAGCTTTCTTT. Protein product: CASSSGLWNTEAFF.

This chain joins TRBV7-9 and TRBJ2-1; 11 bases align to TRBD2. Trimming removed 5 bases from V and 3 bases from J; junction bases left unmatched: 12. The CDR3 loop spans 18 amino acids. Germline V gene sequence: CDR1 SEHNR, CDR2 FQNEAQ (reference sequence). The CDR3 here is CASSRRGSGRALYNEQFF. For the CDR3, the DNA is TGTGCCAGCAGCCGCCGCGGTAGCGGGAGGGCCCTCTACAATGAGCAGTTCTTC.

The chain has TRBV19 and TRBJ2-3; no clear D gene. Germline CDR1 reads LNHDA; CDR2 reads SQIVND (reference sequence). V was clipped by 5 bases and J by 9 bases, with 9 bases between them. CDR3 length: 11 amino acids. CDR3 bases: TGTGCCAGTAGTTCCCATGAGACGCAGTATTTT. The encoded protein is CASSSHETQYF.

CDR3 protein: CATAPGRGQRGYTF. DNA of the CDR3: TGTGCCACCGCGCCCGGTAGGGGGCAGCGCGGCTACACCTTC. This rearrangement joins TRBV27 to TRBJ1-2; 7 bases line up with TRBD1. The V gene end was trimmed by 10 bases and the J gene end by 8 bases; junction bases not matched to a gene: 16. Germline V lookup: CDR1 MNHEY, CDR2 SMNVEV (reference sequence). The CDR3 is 14 amino acids.

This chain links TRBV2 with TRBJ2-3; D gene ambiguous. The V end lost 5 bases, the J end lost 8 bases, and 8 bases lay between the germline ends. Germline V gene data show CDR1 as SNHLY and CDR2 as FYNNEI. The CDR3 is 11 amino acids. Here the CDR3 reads CASSYIGTQYF. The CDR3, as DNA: TGTGCCAGCAGTTACATAGGTACGCAGTATTTT.

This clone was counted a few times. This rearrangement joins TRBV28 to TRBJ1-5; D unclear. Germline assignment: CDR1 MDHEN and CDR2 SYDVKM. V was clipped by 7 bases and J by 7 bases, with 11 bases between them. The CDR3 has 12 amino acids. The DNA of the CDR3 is TGTGCCAGCACCCTCCCCCCCCAGCCCCAGCATTTT. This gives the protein CASTLPPQPQHF.

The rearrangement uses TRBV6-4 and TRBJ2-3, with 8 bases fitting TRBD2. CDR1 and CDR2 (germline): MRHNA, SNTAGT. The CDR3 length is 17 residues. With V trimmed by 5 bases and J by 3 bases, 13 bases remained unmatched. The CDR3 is CASSRSAGGLLTDTQYF. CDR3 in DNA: TGTGCCAGCAGTCGCAGCGCGGGAGGCCTCCTTACAGATACGCAGTATTTT.

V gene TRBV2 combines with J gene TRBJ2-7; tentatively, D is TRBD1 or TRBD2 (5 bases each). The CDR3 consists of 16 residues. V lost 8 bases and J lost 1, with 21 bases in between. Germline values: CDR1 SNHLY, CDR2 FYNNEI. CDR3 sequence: CASRRNLQGPSYEQYF. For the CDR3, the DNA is TGTGCCAGCCGCAGAAACCTCCAGGGACCGTCCTACGAGCAGTACTTC.

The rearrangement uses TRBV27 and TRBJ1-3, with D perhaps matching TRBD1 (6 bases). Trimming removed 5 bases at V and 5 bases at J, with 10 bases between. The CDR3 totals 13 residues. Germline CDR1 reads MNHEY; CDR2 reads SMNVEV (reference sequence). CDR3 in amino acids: CASSPQGRNTIYF. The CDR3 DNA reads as TGTGCCAGCAGTCCTCAGGGGAGAAACACCATATATTTT.

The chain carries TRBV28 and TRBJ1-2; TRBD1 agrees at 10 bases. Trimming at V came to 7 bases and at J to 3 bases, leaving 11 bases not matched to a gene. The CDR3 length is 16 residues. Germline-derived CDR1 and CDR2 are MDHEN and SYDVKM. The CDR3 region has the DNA TGTGCCAGCAAACTTCCCCTCGGGACAGGGGACTATGGCTACACCTTC. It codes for CASKLPLGTGDYGYTF.

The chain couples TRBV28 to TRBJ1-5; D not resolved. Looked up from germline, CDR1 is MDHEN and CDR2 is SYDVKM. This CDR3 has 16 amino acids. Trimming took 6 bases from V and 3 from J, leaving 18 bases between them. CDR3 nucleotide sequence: TGTGCCAGCAGCCAGCCCAGAACCTATCTCAATCAGCCCCAGCATTTT. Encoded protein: CASSQPRTYLNQPQHF.

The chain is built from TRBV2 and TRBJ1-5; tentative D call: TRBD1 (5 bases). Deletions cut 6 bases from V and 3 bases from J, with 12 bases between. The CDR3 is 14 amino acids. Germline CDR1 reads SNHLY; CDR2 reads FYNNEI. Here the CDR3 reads CASRRTNNNQPQHF. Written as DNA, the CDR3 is TGTGCCAGCAGACGGACAAACAACAATCAGCCCCAGCATTTT.

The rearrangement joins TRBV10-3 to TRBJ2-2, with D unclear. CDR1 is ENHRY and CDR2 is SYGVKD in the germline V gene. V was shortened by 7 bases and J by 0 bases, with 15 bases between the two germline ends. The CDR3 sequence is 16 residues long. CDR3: CAIKIGLNANTGELFF. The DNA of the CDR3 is TGTGCCATCAAAATAGGTCTGAACGCGAACACCGGGGAGCTGTTTTTT.